This T cell receptor beta chain was obtained from a study of blood T cell repertoires in COVID-19. Background on the study: The analysed material was cDNA or gDNA that came from T cells, B-cell-depleted T cells, or PBMCs.

Original methodology: The assay estimated nucleated cells by amplifying reference gene primers. Only in-frame clones appear in the TCRdb table, and some are missing; sequencing was by immunoSEQ multiplex PCR. The V and J calls and clone size were taken over from that table, and D and trimming were inferred from the DNA. The data show roughly 59,000 clones, more than 75% seen once. The V segment lost 4 bases and the J segment 3 bases; nucleotides outside the gene matches: 3. CDR1 is KGHDR and CDR2 is SFDVKD in the germline V gene. CDR3 length: 14 amino acids. This clonotype originated in an elderly man with acute or convalescent COVID-19. Sequenced input: peripheral blood. The chain employs TRBV24-1 and TRBJ2-3; 7 bases match TRBD2. The CDR3 sequence is CATSEGGRTDTQYF. CDR3 DNA: TGTGCCACCAGTGAGGGAGGGAGGACAGATACGCAGTATTTT.